This paragraph reports one T cell receptor (beta chain). Original analysis: Reference gene primer amplification gave estimated nucleated cell counts. The assay was immunoSEQ multiplex PCR, and TCRdb's table has in-frame clones only and misses some. V and J calls and clone size follow that table, whereas D and trimming were derived from the DNA. The data show around 240,000 clones, around 83% seen once. This sample is drawn from a study of blood T cell repertoires in COVID-19. Across the study: The United States, Italy and Spain supplied acute and convalescent COVID-19 samples. Sources were T cells, B-cell-depleted T cells, or PBMCs; the material itself was cDNA or gDNA.

Germline CDR1 MGHDK, CDR2 SYGVNS. This CDR3 comprises 15 residues. The V and J ends lost 2 bases and 0 bases respectively, with 8 bases between them. This clonotype originated in a woman aged 50 to 60 with acute or convalescent COVID-19. The rearrangement joins TRBV25-1 to TRBJ2-4; D might be TRBD1 (5 bases). The source material was peripheral blood. The CDR3 DNA follows: TGTGCCAGCAGTGAACAGGGCCTAGCCAAAAACATTCAGTACTTC. Translating gives CASSEQGLAKNIQYF.